These 20 T cell receptor beta chains came from one sample sequenced in a study of blood T cell repertoires in COVID-19 (dated by TCRdb to between 2020 and 2021). Preparation of the library involved the immunoSEQ multiplex PCR assay. TCRdb took this table from immuneACCESS and kept in-frame rearrangements with V and J called. Such tables lack part of the clones; where checked against another copy, unresolved V genes explain under half of the gap, and the rest is unexplained. The sample profile shows 250,000 to 350,000 clones; around 90% of them were found once. The top ten hold over 5.5% of the sample. The material sequenced was peripheral blood. The receptor set was obtained from a woman between 45 and 60 years old with COVID-19, enrolled during active disease.

The chain carries TRBV20-1 and TRBJ1-3, with D uncertain. The CDR3 length is 11 residues. Trimming shortened V by 4 bases and J by 1 base, and 2 bases separated the two germline ends. Germline V CDR1 and CDR2: DFQATT, SNEGSKA (reference sequence). Here the CDR3 reads CSATSGNTIYF. CDR3 nucleotide sequence: TGCAGTGCTACGTCTGGAAACACCATATATTTT.

This chain uses TRBV14 with TRBJ1-4, with a possible D match to TRBD1 (5 bases). V dropped 2 bases and J dropped 3 bases, with 19 bases sitting between them. The CDR3 has 18 residues. Germline loops: CDR1 SGHDN, CDR2 FVKESK. The CDR3 sequence: CASSQKWGRDFANEKLFF. The CDR3 region has the DNA TGTGCCAGCAGCCAAAAGTGGGGCAGGGACTTCGCTAATGAAAAACTGTTTTTT.

V and J are TRBV6-5 and TRBJ2-5; D is uncertain. This CDR3 comprises 13 residues. V lost 2 bases and J lost 6, with 10 bases in between. Looked up from germline, CDR1 is MNHEY and CDR2 is SVGAGI. The CDR3 sequence: CASSYIARKTQYF. The CDR3 DNA follows: TGTGCCAGCAGTTACATAGCTCGGAAGACCCAGTACTTC.

The chain employs TRBV5-1 and TRBJ2-3; a possible D gene is TRBD1 (6 bases). Germline V CDR1 and CDR2: SGHRS, YFSETQ. V lost 4 bases and J 4 bases, leaving 16 bases between the germline ends. The CDR3 loop spans 15 amino acids. The CDR3 DNA follows: TGCGCCAGCAGCCGGAATACAGGGATGCCAGATACGCAGTATTTT. Translated: CASSRNTGMPDTQYF. Full variable domain (remainder filled in from reference TRBV5-1 and TRBJ2-3): KAGVTQTPRYLIKTRGQQVTLSCSPISGHRSVSWYQQTPGQGLQFLFEYFSETQRNKGNFPGRFSGRQFSNSRSEMNVSTLELGDSALYLCASSRNTGMPDTQYFGPGTRLTVL.

CDR3 nucleotides: TGTGCCAGCAGTGAGGGCTGGGAGTACACAGATACGCAGTATTTT. This codes for CASSEGWEYTDTQYF. The chain has TRBV2 and TRBJ2-3; tentative D call: TRBD2 (5 bases). V shed 3 bases and J shed 2 bases, with 12 bases lying between them. The length of the CDR3 is 15 residues. Looked up from germline, CDR1 is SNHLY and CDR2 is FYNNEI.

This sequence joins TRBV7-2 and TRBJ1-1; 10 bases agree with TRBD1. The CDR3 is 15 residues long. CDR1 and CDR2 from the germline V gene are SGHTA and FQGNSA. V was clipped by 3 bases and J by 5 bases; unmatched bases: 6. CDR3 sequence (DNA): TGTGCCAGCAGCTTCCCGGGACAGGGGACAACTGAAGCTTTCTTT. It specifies CASSFPGQGTTEAFF.

J is TRBJ1-5 and V is TRBV19; D may be TRBD1 (6 bases). Germline V CDR1 and CDR2: LNHDA, SQIVND (reference sequence). V was clipped by 3 bases and J by 3 bases, with 12 bases between them. This CDR3 comprises 15 residues. CDR3 DNA: TGTGCCAGTAGTATCGCCAGGGGCTACAATCAGCCCCAGCATTTT. This sequence encodes CASSIARGYNQPQHF. Based on the CDR3 plus reference TRBV19 and TRBJ1-5, the full variable domain is DGGITQSPKYLFRKEGQNVTLSCEQNLNHDAMYWYRQDPGQGLRLIYYSQIVNDFQKGDIAEGYSVSREKKESFPLTVTSAQKNPTAFYLCASSIARGYNQPQHFGDGTRLSIL.

V gene TRBV19 combines with J gene TRBJ1-5; no definite D call. The CDR3 has 16 amino acids. V was pared by 1 base and J by 4 bases, with 14 bases between. The V gene's germline CDR1 is LNHDA and CDR2 SQIVND (reference sequence). CDR3 sequence: CASSIGIGPENQPQHF. As DNA, the CDR3 is TGTGCCAGTAGTATAGGTATTGGGCCCGAGAATCAGCCCCAGCATTTT.

The chain uses TRBV27 and TRBJ2-3, with 10 bases lining up with TRBD2. Germline V lookup: CDR1 MNHEY, CDR2 SMNVEV (reference sequence). There are 15 residues in the CDR3. With V trimmed by 5 bases and J by 0 bases, 2 bases remained unmatched. In DNA, the CDR3 is TGTGCCAGCAGTCGGACTAGCGGCAGCACAGATACGCAGTATTTT. The encoded protein is CASSRTSGSTDTQYF.

The chain is built from TRBV7-2 and TRBJ2-7; TRBD2 matches at 9 bases. The CDR3 contains 15 residues. Unmatched junction bases numbered 8, after V lost 6 bases and J lost 2 bases. CDR1 is SGHTA, CDR2 FQGNSA, per germline. CDR3 bases: TGTGCCAGCAGTCCCGTGGGCGGGAGGGCCTACGAGCAGTACTTC. This translates into CASSPVGGRAYEQYF.

V usage is TRBV30 and J usage is TRBJ2-5; D is possibly TRBD2 (6 bases). The CDR3 contains 11 residues. Germline assignment: CDR1 GTSNPN and CDR2 SVGIG (reference sequence). Trimming shortened V by 5 bases and J by 5 bases, and 9 bases separated the two germline ends. The CDR3 here is CAWGEVETQYF. In nucleotides, the CDR3 is TGTGCCTGGGGGGAGGTGGAGACCCAGTACTTC.

V is TRBV5-6 and J is TRBJ2-7; D might be TRBD1 (6 bases). Germline CDR1 is SGHDT and CDR2 is YYEEEE. The V end was cut by 2 bases, the J end by 2 bases, with 14 bases between. The CDR3 sequence is 15 residues long. This CDR3 reads CASSLPSWTAYEQYF. The CDR3 region has the DNA TGTGCCAGCAGCTTACCCTCGTGGACAGCCTACGAGCAGTACTTC.

J is TRBJ2-5 and V is TRBV11-3; 9 bases match TRBD1. This CDR3 region has 14 residues. Germline assignment: CDR1 SGHNT and CDR2 YENEEA. V was clipped by 2 bases and J by 5 bases; unmatched bases: 3. The CDR3 nucleotides are TGTGCCAGCAGCTTAACAGGGGGCTACGAGACCCAGTACTTC. Protein: CASSLTGGYETQYF.

The genes are TRBV7-9 and TRBJ2-1, with a weak D call TRBD1 (5 bases). The CDR3 extends over 12 amino acids. CDR1 SEHNR and CDR2 FQNEAQ come from the germline V gene (reference sequence). Trimming left V 2 bases short and J 10 bases short, with 9 bases between. The CDR3 nucleotides read TGTGCCAGCAGCTTAATGACAGACGAGCAGTTCTTC. Amino acid sequence: CASSLMTDEQFF.

The CDR3 reads CASSIAGGQNTEAFF. The CDR3 nucleotides read TGTGCCAGTAGTATAGCGGGGGGACAGAACACTGAAGCTTTCTTT. This chain connects TRBV19 to TRBJ1-1, with a weak D call TRBD1 (6 bases). The CDR3 sequence is 15 residues long. CDR1 LNHDA and CDR2 SQIVND come from the germline V gene (reference sequence). Trimming removed 1 base at V and 1 base at J, with 10 bases between. Filled out from reference TRBV19 and TRBJ1-1, the complete variable domain reads DGGITQSPKYLFRKEGQNVTLSCEQNLNHDAMYWYRQDPGQGLRLIYYSQIVNDFQKGDIAEGYSVSREKKESFPLTVTSAQKNPTAFYLCASSIAGGQNTEAFFGQGTRLTVV.

The V gene is TRBV30, the J gene TRBJ1-2, with TRBD1 as a possible D gene (6 bases). Germline CDR1 reads GTSNPN; CDR2 reads SVGIG (reference sequence). Deletions cut 5 bases from V and 8 bases from J, with 18 bases between. This CDR3 has 13 amino acids. Here the CDR3 reads CAWADRPTGGYTF. In DNA, the CDR3 is TGTGCCTGGGCTGACAGGCCCACCGGCGGCTACACCTTC.

V and J are TRBV6-4 and TRBJ2-3; D perhaps matches TRBD2 (6 bases). Germline assignment: CDR1 MRHNA and CDR2 SNTAGT. This CDR3 contains 13 residues. V shed 4 bases and J shed 8 bases, with 13 bases lying between them. Here the CDR3 DNA reads TGTGCCAGCAGTGGACTAGACGGGGGTACGCAGTATTTT. It translates to CASSGLDGGTQYF.

V gene TRBV5-1 combines with J gene TRBJ1-5, with 9 bases matching TRBD1. There are 14 residues in the CDR3. V trimming: 2 bases; J trimming: 6 bases; junction bases outside the gene matches: 3. The germline V gene has CDR1 SGHRS and CDR2 YFSETQ. CDR3 coding DNA: TGCGCCAGCAGCTTAACAGGGGGCGGTCAGCCCCAGCATTTT. Amino acid sequence: CASSLTGGGQPQHF.

The table lists this clone with a count of one. This rearrangement joins TRBV7-2 to TRBJ2-7; a weak D match, TRBD1 (5 bases). The CDR3 is 15 residues long. V was trimmed by 1 base and J by 2 bases, leaving 12 bases between them. Germline CDR1 reads SGHTA; CDR2 reads FQGNSA. CDR3 DNA sequence: TGTGCCAGCAGCTTAGGGGGCAGGGCCGCCTACGAGCAGTACTTC. This codes for CASSLGGRAAYEQYF.

V is TRBV6-5 and J is TRBJ1-4, with 8 bases lining up with TRBD1. Per germline, CDR1 MNHEY and CDR2 SVGAGI. The CDR3 length is 14 residues. V shed 6 bases, J shed 4 bases, and the junction held 4 bases outside the gene matches. CDR3 residues: CASRTGQVNEKLFF. CDR3 DNA sequence: TGTGCCAGCAGAACGGGACAGGTTAATGAAAAACTGTTTTTT.